Listed here are 17 T cell receptor beta chains from one sample, sequenced in a study of neurological immune-mediated disorders. The time point here: longitudinal time-point 3. MiXCR was run by TCRdb on the 5' RACE reads, yielding one entry per CDR3 protein. The table lists roughly 53,000 distinct CDR3 sequences, approximately 8.4% of them singletons. Sequencing used PBMCs. The receptors come from a woman aged 40 to 50 in good health.

This clonotype came up once. This may stem from a read error, because a much larger clone lies one nucleotide away. The rearrangement joins TRBV5-5 to TRBJ1-4, with D unresolved. The CDR3 is 15 residues long. Germline CDR1 is SGHKS and CDR2 is YYEKEE (reference sequence). The CDR3 is CASSLLGGYNGKLFF. The CDR3 coding sequence is TGTGCCAGCAGCTTGTTGGGTGGCTATAATGGAAAACTGTTTTTT.

A note on this clonotype: This may come from a read error, since a much larger clone is one base off. The chain combines TRBV7-6 with TRBJ2-7; weak D call: TRBD2 (7 bases). Trimming shortened V by 6 bases and J by 7 bases, and 28 bases separated the two germline ends. The length of the CDR3 is 17 residues. Looked up from germline, CDR1 is SGHVS and CDR2 is FNYEAQ. CDR3 in amino acids: CASSQKRGGPQVGEQYF. Written as DNA, the CDR3 is TGTGCCAGCAGTCAAAAAAGGGGGGGCCCTCAGGTTGGGGAGCAGTACTTC.

This clonotype has ten or more counts. The chain has TRBV24-1 and TRBJ2-3; 7 nucleotides align to TRBD2. The CDR3 loop spans 17 amino acids. CDR1 KGHDR and CDR2 SFDVKD come from the germline V gene. V dropped 7 bases and J dropped 0; count of bases not matched to a gene: 12. Here the CDR3 DNA reads TGTGCCACCAGCGGGAGGAAGGCGGAGACTAGCACAGATACGCAGTATTTT. This codes for CATSGRKAETSTDTQYF.

This clonotype was observed at least ten times. The gene calls are TRBV5-1 and TRBJ2-5; D possibly corresponds to TRBD2 (6 bases). V was pared by 5 bases and J by 3 bases, with 11 bases between. The CDR3 loop spans 13 amino acids. The germline gives CDR1 SGHRS, CDR2 YFSETQ. CDR3 residues: CASSSLAEETQYF. The CDR3 DNA sequence: TGCGCCAGCAGTTCTTTAGCGGAAGAGACCCAGTACTTC.

This clonotype was recorded at least ten times. This rearrangement joins TRBV5-1 to TRBJ1-4; 7 bases line up with TRBD1. The CDR3 covers 16 residues. Trimming cost V 4 bases and J 7 bases; bases outside gene matches: 13. The V gene's germline CDR1 is SGHRS and CDR2 YFSETQ. The CDR3 bases are TGCGCCAGCAGCCAGGGGGTCAATTCGGGAGGTGAAAAACTGTTTTTT. This sequence encodes CASSQGVNSGGEKLFF.

This clonotype has at least ten counts. The chain is built from TRBV5-1 and TRBJ1-2; D is unresolved. V lost 4 bases to trimming and J lost 7 bases, with 14 bases between them. Per germline, CDR1 SGHRS and CDR2 YFSETQ. This CDR3 has 13 amino acids. CDR3 nucleotides: TGCGCCAGCAGCCCCCTCCGGGAGGCTGGCTACACCTTC. Amino acids: CASSPLREAGYTF. Supplemented by reference TRBV5-1 and TRBJ1-2, the full variable domain reads KAGVTQTPRYLIKTRGQQVTLSCSPISGHRSVSWYQQTPGQGLQFLFEYFSETQRNKGNFPGRFSGRQFSNSRSEMNVSTLELGDSALYLCASSPLREAGYTFGSGTRLTVV.

This clonotype was detected ten times or more. This chain uses TRBV7-2 with TRBJ2-7, with D uncertain. Germline-derived CDR1 and CDR2 are SGHTA and FQGNSA. The CDR3 has 16 amino acids. The V end was cut by 3 bases, the J end by 0 bases, with 15 bases between. The CDR3 nucleotides read TGTGCCAGCAGCTTGGGCCTTATGCCAGTCTCCTACGAGCAGTACTTC. It yields the protein CASSLGLMPVSYEQYF.

The chain has TRBV7-6 and TRBJ2-7, with D perhaps TRBD2 (5 bases). The CDR3 extends over 14 amino acids. Germline V lookup: CDR1 SGHVS, CDR2 FNYEAQ. V was trimmed by 1 base and J by 3 bases, leaving 10 bases between them. In nucleotides, the CDR3 is TGTGCCAGCAGCTTAGTTGGAGAGGGCTACGAGCAGTACTTC. Residues: CASSLVGEGYEQYF.

This clonotype was counted ten times or more. This rearrangement joins TRBV7-2 to TRBJ1-4; D gene unclear. V was cut by 1 base and J by 9 bases, with 9 bases left in between. CDR1 and CDR2 (germline): SGHTA, FQGNSA. The CDR3 sequence is 13 residues long. The CDR3, as DNA: TGTGCCAGCAGCTTAGTGGACGGAAAAAAACTGTTTTTT. As protein: CASSLVDGKKLFF.

This chain uses TRBV20-1 with TRBJ2-1; TRBD2 matches 11 bases. The germline CDR1 and CDR2 sequences are DFQATT and SNEGSKA (reference sequence). V trimming: 2 bases; J trimming: 5 bases; junction bases outside the gene matches: 8. CDR3 length equals 16 residues. The chain's CDR3 is CSARSLTSGVHNEQFF. For the CDR3, the DNA is TGCAGTGCTAGATCCCTGACTAGCGGGGTCCACAATGAGCAGTTCTTC.

The chain carries TRBV4-3 and TRBJ2-2; D is undetermined. Trimming stripped 0 bases from V and 3 bases from J, with 8 bases between. The CDR3 length is 15 residues. Germline assignment: CDR1 LGHNA and CDR2 YSLEER. CDR3 amino acids: CASSQDYPYTGELFF. In DNA, the CDR3 is TGCGCCAGCAGCCAAGATTACCCCTACACCGGGGAGCTGTTTTTT.

This clonotype occurred many times. This chain connects TRBV5-1 to TRBJ2-5; 10 bases are shared with TRBD2. This CDR3 is built from 16 residues. Germline assignment: CDR1 SGHRS and CDR2 YFSETQ. Unmatched junction bases numbered 10, after V lost 4 bases and J lost 4 bases. The chain's CDR3 is CASSGDLAGGGETQYF. DNA for the CDR3: TGCGCCAGCAGCGGAGATTTAGCGGGAGGAGGAGAGACCCAGTACTTC.

In this sample, this clonotype turned up many times. CDR3 protein: CASSFHREDEQYF. In DNA form, the CDR3 reads TGTGCCAGCAGCTTCCACAGGGAGGACGAGCAGTACTTC. The chain is built from TRBV7-3 and TRBJ2-7; D tentatively reads TRBD1 or TRBD2 (6 bases each). Germline V gene sequence: CDR1 SGHTA, CDR2 FQGTGA. V was clipped by 3 bases and J by 5 bases, with 11 bases between them. The CDR3 is 13 amino acids.

This clonotype was seen ten or more times. The chain combines TRBV18 with TRBJ2-1; maybe TRBD2 (5 bases). With 2 bases removed from V and 12 bases from J, the gap between germline ends came to 14 bases. The CDR3 runs 13 residues. Germline V lookup: CDR1 KGHSH, CDR2 LQKENI. CDR3 sequence: CASSPVGLAGQFF. CDR3 DNA sequence: TGTGCCAGCTCACCAGTGGGCCTAGCAGGGCAGTTCTTC. The complete variable domain, with remaining parts taken from reference TRBV18 and TRBJ2-1, reads NAGVMQNPRHLVRRRGQEARLRCSPMKGHSHVYWYRQLPEEGLKFMVYLQKENIIDESGMPKERFSAEFPKEGPSILRIQQVVRGDSAAYFCASSPVGLAGQFFGPGTRLTVL.

This clonotype has a count of ten or more. CDR3 sequence reads: CASSYSRDRGLRFGEQFF. The CDR3 nucleotides are TGTGCCAGCAGTTACTCCCGGGACAGGGGTCTTAGATTCGGTGAGCAGTTCTTC. This chain uses TRBV6-2 or TRBV6-3 with TRBJ2-1; the match to TRBD1 covers 10 bases. In germline, CDR1 is MNHEY, CDR2 SVGEGT. The CDR3 contains 18 residues. V lost 0 bases to trimming and J lost 9 bases; unmatched junction nucleotides: 14.

The genes are TRBV4-1 and TRBJ1-5, with no clear D. The CDR3 runs 14 residues. V was shortened by 5 bases and J by 6 bases, with 14 bases between the two germline ends. CDR1 is MGHRA, CDR2 YSYEKL, per germline. The CDR3 protein is CASSSFPGTQPQHF. The DNA for the CDR3 is TGCGCCAGCAGCTCATTCCCAGGTACTCAGCCCCAGCATTTT.

There are many counts of this clonotype. The chain links TRBV12-3 or TRBV12-4 to TRBJ1-1; D remains unclear. This CDR3 is 13 amino acids long. V lost 6 bases and J 2 bases, leaving 10 bases between the germline ends. The CDR3 is CASRTEGNTEAFF. For the CDR3, the DNA is TGTGCCAGCAGGACCGAGGGAAACACTGAAGCTTTCTTT.